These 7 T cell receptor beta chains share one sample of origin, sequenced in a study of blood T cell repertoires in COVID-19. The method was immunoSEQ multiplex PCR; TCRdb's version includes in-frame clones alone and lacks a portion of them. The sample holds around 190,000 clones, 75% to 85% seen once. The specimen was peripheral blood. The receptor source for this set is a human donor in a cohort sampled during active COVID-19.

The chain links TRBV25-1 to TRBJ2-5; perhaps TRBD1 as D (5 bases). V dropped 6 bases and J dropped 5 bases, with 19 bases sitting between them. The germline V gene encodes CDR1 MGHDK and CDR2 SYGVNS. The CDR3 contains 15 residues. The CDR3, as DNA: TGTGCCAGCAGACCCCAGGGCGGCCTAGGGGAGACCCAGTACTTC. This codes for CASRPQGGLGETQYF.

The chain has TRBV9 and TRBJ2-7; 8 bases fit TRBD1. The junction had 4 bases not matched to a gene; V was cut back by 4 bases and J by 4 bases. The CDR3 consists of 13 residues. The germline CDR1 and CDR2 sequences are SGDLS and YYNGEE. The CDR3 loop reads CASSSRTGYEQYF. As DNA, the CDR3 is TGTGCCAGCAGCTCAAGGACAGGGTACGAGCAGTACTTC. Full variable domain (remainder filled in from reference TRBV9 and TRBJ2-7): DSGVTQTPKHLITATGQRVTLRCSPRSGDLSVYWYQQSLDQGLQFLIQYYNGEERAKGNILERFSAQQFPDLHSELNLSSLELGDSALYFCASSSRTGYEQYFGPGTRLTVT.

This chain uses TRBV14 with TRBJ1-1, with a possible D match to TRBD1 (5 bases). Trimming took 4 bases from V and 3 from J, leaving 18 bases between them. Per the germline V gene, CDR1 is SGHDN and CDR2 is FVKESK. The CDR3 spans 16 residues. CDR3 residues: CASSPLGGRFDTEAFF. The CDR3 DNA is TGTGCCAGCAGCCCACTGGGGGGGAGGTTTGACACTGAAGCTTTCTTT.

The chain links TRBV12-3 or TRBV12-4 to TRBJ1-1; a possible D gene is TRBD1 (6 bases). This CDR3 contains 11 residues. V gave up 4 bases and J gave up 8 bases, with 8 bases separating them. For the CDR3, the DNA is TGTGCCAGCAGTTCAACAGGGGAAGCTTTCTTT. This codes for CASSSTGEAFF.

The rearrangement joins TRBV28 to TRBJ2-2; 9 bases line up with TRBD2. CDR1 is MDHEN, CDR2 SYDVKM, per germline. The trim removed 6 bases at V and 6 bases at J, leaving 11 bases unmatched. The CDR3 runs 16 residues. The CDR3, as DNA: TGTGCCAGCAGACGGGGTAGCGGGAGAATCGCCGGGGAGCTGTTTTTT. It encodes CASRRGSGRIAGELFF.

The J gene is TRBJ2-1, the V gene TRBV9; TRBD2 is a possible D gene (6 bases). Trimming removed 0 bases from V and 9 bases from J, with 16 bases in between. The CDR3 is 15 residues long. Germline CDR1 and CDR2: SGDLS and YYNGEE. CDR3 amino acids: CASSVGSGLRGEQFF. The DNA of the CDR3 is TGTGCCAGCAGCGTAGGCTCGGGACTCCGGGGTGAGCAGTTCTTC.

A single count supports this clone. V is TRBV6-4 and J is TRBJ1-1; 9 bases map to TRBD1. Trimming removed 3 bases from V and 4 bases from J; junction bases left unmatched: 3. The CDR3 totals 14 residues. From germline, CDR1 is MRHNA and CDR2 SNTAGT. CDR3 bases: TGTGCCAGCAGTGAACGGACAGGGGCCACTGAAGCTTTCTTT. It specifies CASSERTGATEAFF.